The clone carrying this T cell receptor beta chain was detected once. The antigen is undetermined. The CDR3 spans 16 residues. V lost 5 bases to trimming and J lost 0 bases; unmatched junction nucleotides: 7. Germline CDR1 MDHEN, CDR2 SYDVKM. This specimen belongs to a study of somatic mutations in cytotoxic T cells in rheumatoid arthritis. Study details: The authors flow-sorted some V beta antibody-stained T-cell populations at nearly 100% purity, including V beta1+ cells that they sequenced for TCRB.

Overall study results and limits: Significant differences in CD8+ T-cell clonality were not found between rheumatoid arthritis patients and healthy controls (age-matched).

Sequencing used immunoSEQ multiplex PCR; TCRdb keeps in-frame clones, though not all of them. The sample includes approximately 33,000 clones, roughly four fifths seen only once; the top ten take around 3%. The sample taken for sequencing was CD8+ T cells sorted from blood. This TCR derives from a man between 40 and 49 years old in good health. The chain has TRBV28 and TRBJ1-1; 9 bases agree with TRBD1. This CDR3 reads CASSPIGQGMNTEAFF. The CDR3 coding sequence is TGTGCCAGCAGTCCCATTGGACAGGGGATGAACACTGAAGCTTTCTTT.